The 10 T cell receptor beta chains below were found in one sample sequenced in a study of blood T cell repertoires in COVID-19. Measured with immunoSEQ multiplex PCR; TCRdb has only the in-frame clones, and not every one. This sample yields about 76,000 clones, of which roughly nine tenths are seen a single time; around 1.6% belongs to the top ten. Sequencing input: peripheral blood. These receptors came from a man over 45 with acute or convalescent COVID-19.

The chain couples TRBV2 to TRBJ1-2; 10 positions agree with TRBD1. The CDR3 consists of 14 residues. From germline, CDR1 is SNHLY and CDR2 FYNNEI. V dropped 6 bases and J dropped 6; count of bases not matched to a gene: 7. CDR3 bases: TGTGCCAGCAGAGCCCCGACAGGGGGCCATGGCTACACCTTC. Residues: CASRAPTGGHGYTF.

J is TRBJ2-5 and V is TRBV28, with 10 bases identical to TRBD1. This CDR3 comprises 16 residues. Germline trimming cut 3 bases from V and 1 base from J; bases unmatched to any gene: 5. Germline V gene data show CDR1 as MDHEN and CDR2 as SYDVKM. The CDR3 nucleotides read TGTGCCAGCAGTTTTTGGGACAGGGGTGGCCAAGAGACCCAGTACTTC. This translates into CASSFWDRGGQETQYF. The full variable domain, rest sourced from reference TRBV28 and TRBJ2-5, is DVKVTQSSRYLVKRTGEKVFLECVQDMDHENMFWYRQDPGLGLRLIYFSYDVKMKEKGDIPEGYSVSREKKERFSLILESASTNQTSMYLCASSFWDRGGQETQYFGPGTRLLVL.

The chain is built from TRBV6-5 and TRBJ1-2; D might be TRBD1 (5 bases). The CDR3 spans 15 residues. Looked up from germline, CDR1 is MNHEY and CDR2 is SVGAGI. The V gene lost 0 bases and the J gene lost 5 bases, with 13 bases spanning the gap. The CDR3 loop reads CASSYSGRGAYGYTF. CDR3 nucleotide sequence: TGTGCCAGCAGTTACTCGGGGAGGGGCGCATATGGCTACACCTTC.

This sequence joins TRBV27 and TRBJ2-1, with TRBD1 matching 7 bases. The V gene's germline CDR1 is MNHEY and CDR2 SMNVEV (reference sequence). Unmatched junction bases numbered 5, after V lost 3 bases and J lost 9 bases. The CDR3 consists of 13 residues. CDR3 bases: TGTGCCAGCAGTTTCCCAGGGGGAAGTGAGCAGTTCTTC. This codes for CASSFPGGSEQFF.

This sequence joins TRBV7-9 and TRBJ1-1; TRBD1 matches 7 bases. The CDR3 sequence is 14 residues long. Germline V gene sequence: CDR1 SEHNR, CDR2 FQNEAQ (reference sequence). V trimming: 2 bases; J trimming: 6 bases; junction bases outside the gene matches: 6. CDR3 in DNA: TGTGCCAGCAGCTTATTTTCAGGGGGAGCTGAAGCTTTCTTT. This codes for CASSLFSGGAEAFF.

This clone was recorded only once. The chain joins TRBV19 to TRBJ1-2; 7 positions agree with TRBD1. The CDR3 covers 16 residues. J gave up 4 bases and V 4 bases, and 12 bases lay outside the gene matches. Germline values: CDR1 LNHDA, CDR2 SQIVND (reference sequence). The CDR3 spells CASSTPTGFRLYGYTF. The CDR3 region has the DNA TGTGCCAGTAGTACACCGACAGGGTTTCGACTCTATGGCTACACCTTC.

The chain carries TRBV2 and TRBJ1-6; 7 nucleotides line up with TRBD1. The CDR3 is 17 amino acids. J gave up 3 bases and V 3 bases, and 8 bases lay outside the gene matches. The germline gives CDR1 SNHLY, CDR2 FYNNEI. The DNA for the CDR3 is TGTGCCAGCAGTGACAAGGACAGGACTTTCTATAATTCACCCCTCCACTTT. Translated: CASSDKDRTFYNSPLHF.

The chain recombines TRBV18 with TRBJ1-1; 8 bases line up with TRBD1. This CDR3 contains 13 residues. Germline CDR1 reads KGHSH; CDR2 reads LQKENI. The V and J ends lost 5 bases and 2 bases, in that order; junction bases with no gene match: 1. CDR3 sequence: CASSTGGNTEAFF. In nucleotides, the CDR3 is TGTGCCAGCTCAACAGGGGGTAACACTGAAGCTTTCTTT.

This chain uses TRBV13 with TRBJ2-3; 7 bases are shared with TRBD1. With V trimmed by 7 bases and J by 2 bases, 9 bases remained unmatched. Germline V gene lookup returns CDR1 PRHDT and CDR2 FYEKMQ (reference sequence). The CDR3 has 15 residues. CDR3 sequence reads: CASTQTGSNTDTQYF. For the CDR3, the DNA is TGTGCCAGCACCCAGACAGGGTCCAACACAGATACGCAGTATTTT.

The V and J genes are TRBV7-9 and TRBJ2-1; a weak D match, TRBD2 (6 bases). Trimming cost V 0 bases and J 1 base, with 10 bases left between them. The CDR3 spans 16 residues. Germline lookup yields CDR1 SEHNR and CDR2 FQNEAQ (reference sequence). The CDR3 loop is CASSLAGGKSYNEQFF. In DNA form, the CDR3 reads TGTGCCAGCAGCTTAGCAGGAGGGAAGTCCTACAATGAGCAGTTCTTC.